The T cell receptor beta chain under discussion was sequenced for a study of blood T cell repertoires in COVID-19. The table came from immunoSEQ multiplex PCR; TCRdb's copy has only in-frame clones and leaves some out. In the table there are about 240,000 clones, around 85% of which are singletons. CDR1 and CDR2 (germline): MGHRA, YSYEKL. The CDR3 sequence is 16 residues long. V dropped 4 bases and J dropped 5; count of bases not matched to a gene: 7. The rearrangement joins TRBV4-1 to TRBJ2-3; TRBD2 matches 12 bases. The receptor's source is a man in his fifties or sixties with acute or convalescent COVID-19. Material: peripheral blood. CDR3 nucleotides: TGCGCCAGCAGCCCTCAACTAGCGGGAGGAGGAGATACGCAGTATTTT. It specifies CASSPQLAGGGDTQYF.